The 18 T cell receptor beta chains reported below all come from one sample, sequenced in a study of blood T cell repertoires in COVID-19. Clones were read by immunoSEQ multiplex PCR, and TCRdb kept only the in-frame ones, dropping some. Counted here are 250,000 to 300,000 clones, around 89% occurring once; the ten biggest clones make up about 5%. The sequenced material came from peripheral blood. All receptors derive from a man between 35 and 55 years old with acute or convalescent COVID-19.

The chain combines TRBV3-1 (or the pseudogene TRBV3-2) with TRBJ1-1, with 7 bases that match TRBD1. V trimming: 1 base; J trimming: 10 bases; junction bases outside the gene matches: 6. This CDR3 is 13 amino acids long. CDR1 LGHDT and CDR2 YNNKEL come from the germline V gene (reference sequence). CDR3 sequence (DNA): TGTGCCAGCAGCCAAGCGGGGCCAGGGGGAGCTTTCTTT. Translating it yields CASSQAGPGGAFF.

CDR3 in amino acids: CATSRDPLMRGDTQYF. In DNA form, the CDR3 reads TGTGCCACCAGCAGAGACCCTCTGATGCGGGGAGATACGCAGTATTTT. This rearrangement joins TRBV15 to TRBJ2-3, with D perhaps TRBD2 (6 bases). The CDR3 runs 16 residues. V was cut by 0 bases and J by 5 bases, with 15 bases left in between. CDR1 LNHNV and CDR2 YYDKDF come from the germline V gene (reference sequence).

The rearrangement joins TRBV24-1 to TRBJ2-2; 8 positions agree with TRBD1. CDR1 and CDR2 from the germline V gene are KGHDR and SFDVKD. V lost 3 bases, J lost 6 bases, and 8 bases stayed unmatched. The CDR3 has 16 amino acids. CDR3 coding DNA: TGTGCCACCAGTGATCCTGGACAGGGTCGGGCCGGGGAGCTGTTTTTT. It yields the protein CATSDPGQGRAGELFF.

V usage is TRBV27 and J usage is TRBJ2-1; 10 nucleotides line up with TRBD1. Germline assignment: CDR1 MNHEY and CDR2 SMNVEV (reference sequence). There are 15 residues in the CDR3. The V gene end was trimmed by 6 bases and the J gene end by 2 bases; junction bases not matched to a gene: 4. The chain's CDR3 is CASSIDRGPYNEQFF. In nucleotides, the CDR3 is TGTGCCAGCAGCATTGACAGGGGGCCCTACAATGAGCAGTTCTTC.

This clone was found a few times. The chain employs TRBV5-1 and TRBJ1-1; TRBD1 is a possible D gene (5 bases). CDR3 size: 15 residues. Germline CDR1 SGHRS, CDR2 YFSETQ. Trimming took 4 bases from V and 1 from J, leaving 14 bases between them. The CDR3 DNA is TGCGCCAGCAGCGGATTAGGGGCCGCGAACACTGAAGCTTTCTTT. Translation: CASSGLGAANTEAFF.

The chain combines TRBV9 with TRBJ1-4; 10 nucleotides align to TRBD1. The CDR3 spans 14 residues. Germline V gene data show CDR1 as SGDLS and CDR2 as YYNGEE. V trimming: 3 bases; J trimming: 8 bases; junction bases outside the gene matches: 4. The CDR3 DNA reads as TGTGCCAGCAGCGGACAGGGGGCGGAAGAAAAACTGTTTTTT. Translated: CASSGQGAEEKLFF.

The rearrangement links TRBV24-1 to TRBJ2-2; 10 nucleotides align to TRBD1. The CDR3 is 16 amino acids. In germline, CDR1 is KGHDR, CDR2 SFDVKD. Unmatched junction bases numbered 8, after V lost 4 bases and J lost 7 bases. The CDR3 reads CATSDGGQGEFGELFF. The CDR3 region has the DNA TGTGCCACCAGTGACGGTGGACAGGGGGAATTCGGGGAGCTGTTTTTT.

The chain uses TRBV12-5 and TRBJ1-1; 8 nucleotides agree with TRBD1. The V gene end was trimmed by 1 base and the J gene end by 6 bases; junction bases not matched to a gene: 4. The CDR3 length is 14 residues. Germline lookup yields CDR1 LGHNT and CDR2 FRNRAP. This CDR3 is CASGLGQGYAEAFF. In nucleotides, the CDR3 is TGTGCTAGTGGTTTGGGACAGGGGTACGCTGAAGCTTTCTTT.

The chain has TRBV19 and TRBJ1-5, with D possibly being TRBD1 (5 bases). Trimming pared 7 bases from V and 6 bases from J, leaving 19 bases between. The CDR3 totals 15 residues. Germline V gene data show CDR1 as LNHDA and CDR2 as SQIVND (reference sequence). The CDR3 loop is CASTSGGGGPQPQHF. CDR3 bases: TGTGCCAGTACTTCCGGTGGGGGAGGCCCTCAGCCCCAGCATTTT.

A single count supports this clone. The rearrangement links TRBV5-1 to TRBJ2-3, with D perhaps TRBD1 (8 bases). The V and J ends lost 3 bases and 2 bases respectively, with 16 bases between them. The CDR3 has 16 residues. Per the germline V gene, CDR1 is SGHRS and CDR2 is YFSETQ. CDR3 in DNA: TGCGCCAGCAGCTCCCAGGGGGCGGGGGCCACAGATACGCAGTATTTT. Residues: CASSSQGAGATDTQYF.

The J gene is TRBJ2-2, the V gene TRBV24-1, with D possibly being TRBD2 (5 bases). V lost 6 bases and J lost 5, with 21 bases in between. This CDR3 is 17 amino acids long. The germline gives CDR1 KGHDR, CDR2 SFDVKD. The CDR3 is CATSTSPRLVGTGELFF. In DNA, the CDR3 is TGTGCCACCAGTACTAGTCCCCGGCTAGTAGGAACCGGGGAGCTGTTTTTT.

This sequence joins TRBV12-5 and TRBJ2-3; D possibly corresponds to TRBD2 (6 bases). The CDR3 length is 15 residues. With 6 bases removed from V and 2 bases from J, the gap between germline ends came to 15 bases. Germline V gives CDR1 LGHNT, CDR2 FRNRAP. In nucleotides, the CDR3 is TGTGCTAGTGGGCCATTTGCGGGGTCCACAGATACGCAGTATTTT. This codes for CASGPFAGSTDTQYF.

V and J are TRBV3-1 (or the pseudogene TRBV3-2) and TRBJ2-2; D call uncertain. Germline CDR1 reads LGHDT; CDR2 reads YNNKEL (reference sequence). The CDR3 length is 13 residues. The V end was cut by 4 bases, the J end by 8 bases, with 11 bases between. In nucleotides, the CDR3 is TGTGCCAGCAGCCTAATTCCCGGTGGGGAGCTGTTTTTT. It translates to CASSLIPGGELFF.

The gene calls are TRBV30 and TRBJ1-4; 7 bases line up with TRBD1. J was trimmed by 5 bases and V by 4 bases; bases with no gene match: 10. The V gene's germline CDR1 is GTSNPN and CDR2 SVGIG (reference sequence). The CDR3 runs to 15 residues. The CDR3: CAWNPPGQKNEKLFF. CDR3 sequence (DNA): TGTGCCTGGAACCCCCCGGGACAGAAAAATGAAAAACTGTTTTTT.

This chain connects TRBV7-2 to TRBJ2-1; 7 bases fit TRBD2. Germline V CDR1 and CDR2: SGHTA, FQGNSA. The length of the CDR3 is 14 residues. After removal of 2 bases from V and 10 bases from J, the junction contained 8 bases not matched to a gene. DNA of the CDR3: TGTGCCAGCAGCTTATTAATACGGGGAGGGGAGCAGTTCTTC. Encoded protein: CASSLLIRGGEQFF.

The chain recombines TRBV7-9 with TRBJ1-1; possible D gene TRBD1, 6 bases. In germline, CDR1 is SEHNR, CDR2 FQNEAQ (reference sequence). The V and J ends lost 10 bases and 0 bases respectively, with 15 bases between them. The CDR3 loop spans 14 amino acids. As DNA, the CDR3 is TGTGCCACTGCGGGGGGCCTCTTGAACACTGAAGCTTTCTTT. As protein: CATAGGLLNTEAFF.

This clone is a singleton in its sample. V is TRBV29-1 and J is TRBJ1-2, with a weak D call TRBD1 (5 bases). The germline gives CDR1 SQVTM, CDR2 ANQGSEA. This CDR3 has 11 amino acids. Trimming removed 3 bases at V and 6 bases at J, with 8 bases between. In DNA, the CDR3 is TGCAGCGTTGAGCGGGGGAATGGCTACACCTTC. It yields the protein CSVERGNGYTF.

This chain links TRBV5-5 with TRBJ1-5; D remains unclear. CDR1 and CDR2 from the germline V gene are SGHKS and YYEKEE (reference sequence). The ends were cut back, 0 bases at V and 5 bases at J, with 6 bases in the middle. The CDR3 is made up of 13 amino acids. The CDR3 loop reads CASSLARDQPQHF. CDR3 sequence (DNA): TGTGCCAGCAGCTTGGCCCGCGATCAGCCCCAGCATTTT.